The clone carrying this T cell receptor beta chain was detected only a few times. This specimen comes from a study of blood T cells in healthy people across ages. It was with a sample-barcoded 5' primer and a J-beta primer mix that a second PCR of roughly 6 to 11 cycles was run. TCRdb used MiXCR to reprocess the 5' RACE reads, holding one entry per CDR3 protein. The sample has some 1.7 million distinct CDR3 sequences, 28% seen once. The CDR3 loop spans 14 amino acids. V lost 6 bases, J lost 4 bases, and 18 bases lay in between. Germline CDR1 reads DFQATT; CDR2 reads SNEGSKA (reference sequence). Sequencing was done on a sample of blood. This chain joins TRBV20-1 and TRBJ1-1; D not resolved. The source of this sequence is a young woman in good health. The CDR3 region is CSARAGDWGTEAFF. CDR3 coding DNA: TGCAGTGCCCGAGCCGGTGATTGGGGCACTGAAGCTTTCTTT.